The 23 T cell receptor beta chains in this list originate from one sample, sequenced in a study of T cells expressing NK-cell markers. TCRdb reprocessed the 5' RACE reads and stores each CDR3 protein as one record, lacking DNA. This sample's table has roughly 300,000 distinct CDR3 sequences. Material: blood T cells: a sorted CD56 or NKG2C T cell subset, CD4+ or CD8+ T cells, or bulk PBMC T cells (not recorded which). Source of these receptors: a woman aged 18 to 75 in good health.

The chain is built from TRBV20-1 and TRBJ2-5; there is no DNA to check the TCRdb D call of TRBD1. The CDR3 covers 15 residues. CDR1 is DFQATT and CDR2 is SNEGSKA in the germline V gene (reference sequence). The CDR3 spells CSAHTGTGGAETQYF.

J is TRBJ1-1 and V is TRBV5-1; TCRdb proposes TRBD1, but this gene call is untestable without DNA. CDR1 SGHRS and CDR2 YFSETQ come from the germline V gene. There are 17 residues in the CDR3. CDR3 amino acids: CASSGWDREYEATEAFF.

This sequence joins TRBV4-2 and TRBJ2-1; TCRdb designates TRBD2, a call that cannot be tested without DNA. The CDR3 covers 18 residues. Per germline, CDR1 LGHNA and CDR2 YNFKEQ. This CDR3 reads CASSQGASGGVFDNEQFF.

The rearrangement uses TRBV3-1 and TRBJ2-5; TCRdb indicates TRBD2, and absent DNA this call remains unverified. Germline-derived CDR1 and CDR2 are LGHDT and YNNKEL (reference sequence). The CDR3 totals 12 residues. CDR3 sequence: CASSQARETQYF.

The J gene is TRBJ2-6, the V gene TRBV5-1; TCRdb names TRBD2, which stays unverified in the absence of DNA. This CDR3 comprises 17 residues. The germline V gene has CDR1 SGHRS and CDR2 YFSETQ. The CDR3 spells CASSLLAGGLGANVLTF.

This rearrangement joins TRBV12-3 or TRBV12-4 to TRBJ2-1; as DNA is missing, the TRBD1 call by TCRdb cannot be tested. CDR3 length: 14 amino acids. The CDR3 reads CASSRDRGSNEQFF.

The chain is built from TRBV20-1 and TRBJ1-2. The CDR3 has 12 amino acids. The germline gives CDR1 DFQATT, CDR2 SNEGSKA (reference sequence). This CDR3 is CSASLRSYGYTF.

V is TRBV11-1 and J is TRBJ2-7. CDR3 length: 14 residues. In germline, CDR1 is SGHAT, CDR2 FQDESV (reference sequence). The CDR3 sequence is CASSFSRDLYEQYF.

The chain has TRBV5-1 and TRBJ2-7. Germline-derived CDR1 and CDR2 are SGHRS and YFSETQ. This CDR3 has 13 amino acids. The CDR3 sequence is CASSSKMGYEQYF.

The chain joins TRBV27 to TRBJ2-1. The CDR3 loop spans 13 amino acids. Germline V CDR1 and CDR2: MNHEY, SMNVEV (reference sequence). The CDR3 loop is CASRVRPYNEQFF.

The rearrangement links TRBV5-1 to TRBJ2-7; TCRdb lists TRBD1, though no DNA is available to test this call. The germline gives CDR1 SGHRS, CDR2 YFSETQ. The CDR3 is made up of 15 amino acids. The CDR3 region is CASSNRDRGSYEQYF.

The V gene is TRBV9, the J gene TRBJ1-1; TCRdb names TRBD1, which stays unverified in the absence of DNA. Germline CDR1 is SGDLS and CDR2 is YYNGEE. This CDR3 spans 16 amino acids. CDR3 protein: CASSVEGTGASTEAFF.

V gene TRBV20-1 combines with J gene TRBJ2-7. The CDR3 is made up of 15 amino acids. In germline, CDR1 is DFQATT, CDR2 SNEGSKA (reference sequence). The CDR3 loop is CSARDGRSNGNEQYF.

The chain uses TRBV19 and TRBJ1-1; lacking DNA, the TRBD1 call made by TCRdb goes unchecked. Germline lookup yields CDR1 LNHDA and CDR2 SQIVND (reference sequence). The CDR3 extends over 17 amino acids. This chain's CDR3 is CASSIRSLHGAGTEAFF.

CDR3 sequence: CAISDWDIKTEAFF. The gene calls are TRBV10-3 and TRBJ1-1. The germline CDR1 and CDR2 sequences are ENHRY and SYGVKD. This CDR3 has 14 amino acids.

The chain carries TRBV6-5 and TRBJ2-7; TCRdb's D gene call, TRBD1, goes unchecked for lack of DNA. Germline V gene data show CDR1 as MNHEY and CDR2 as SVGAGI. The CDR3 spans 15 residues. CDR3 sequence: CASSLTMGQANEQYF.

The chain's CDR3 is CASSLTSGGHQPQHF. This sequence joins TRBV7-2 and TRBJ1-5; the TCRdb D gene call, TRBD1, has no DNA to confirm it. The germline V gene encodes CDR1 SGHTA and CDR2 FQGNSA. The CDR3 is 15 amino acids.

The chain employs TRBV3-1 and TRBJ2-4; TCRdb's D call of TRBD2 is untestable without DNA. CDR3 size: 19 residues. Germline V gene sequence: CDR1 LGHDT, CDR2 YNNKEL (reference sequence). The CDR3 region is CASSQGTSGYDLAKNIQYF. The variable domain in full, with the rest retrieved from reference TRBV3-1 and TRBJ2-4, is DTAVSQTPKYLVTQMGNDKSIKCEQNLGHDTMYWYKQDSKKFLKIMFSYNNKELIINETVPNRFSPKSPDKAHLNLHINSLELGDSAVYFCASSQGTSGYDLAKNIQYFGAGTRLSVL.

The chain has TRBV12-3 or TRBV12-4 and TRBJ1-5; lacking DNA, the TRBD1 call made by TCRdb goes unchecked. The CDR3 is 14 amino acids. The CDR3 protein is CASSPDGHNQPQHF.

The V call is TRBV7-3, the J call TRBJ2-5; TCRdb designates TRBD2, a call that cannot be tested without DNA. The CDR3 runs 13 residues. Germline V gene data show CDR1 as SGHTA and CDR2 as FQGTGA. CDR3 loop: CASSPTSGGTQYF. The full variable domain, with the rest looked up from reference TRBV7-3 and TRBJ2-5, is GAGVSQTPSNKVTEKGKYVELRCDPISGHTALYWYRQSLGQGPEFLIYFQGTGAADDSGLPNDRFFAVRPEGSVSTLKIQRTERGDSAVYLCASSPTSGGTQYFGPGTRLLVL.

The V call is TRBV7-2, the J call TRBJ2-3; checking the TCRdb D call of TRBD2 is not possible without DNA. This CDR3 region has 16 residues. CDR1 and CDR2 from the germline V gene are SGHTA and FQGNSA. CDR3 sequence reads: CASSLGGGPNTDTQYF. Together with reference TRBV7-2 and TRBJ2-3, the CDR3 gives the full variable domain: GAGVSQSPSNKVTEKGKDVELRCDPISGHTALYWYRQSLGQGLEFLIYFQGNSAPDKSGLPSDRFSAERTGGSVSTLTIQRTQQEDSAVYLCASSLGGGPNTDTQYFGPGTRLTVL.

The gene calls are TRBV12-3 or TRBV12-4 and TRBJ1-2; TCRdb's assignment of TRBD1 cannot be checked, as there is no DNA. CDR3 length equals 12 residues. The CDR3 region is CASSLGGRGYTF.

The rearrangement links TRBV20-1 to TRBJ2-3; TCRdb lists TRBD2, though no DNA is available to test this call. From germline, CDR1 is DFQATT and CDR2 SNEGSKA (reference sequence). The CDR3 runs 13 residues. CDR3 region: CSATLAGGRTQYF.